This TCR beta chain was recorded in a study of blood T cell repertoires in COVID-19. A single count supports this clone. CDR1 is GTSNPN, CDR2 SVGIG, per germline (reference sequence). The V gene lost 5 bases and the J gene lost 2 bases, with 14 bases spanning the gap. The CDR3 has 14 amino acids. Clones were read by immunoSEQ multiplex PCR, and TCRdb kept only the in-frame ones, dropping some. The sample includes about 58,000 clones, 65% to 90% seen only once; the top ten take roughly 10%. The receptor's source is a man aged 50-60 years with COVID-19, enrolled during active disease. This chain joins TRBV30 and TRBJ2-3, with a weak D call TRBD1 (5 bases). The source material was peripheral blood. For the CDR3, the DNA is TGTGCCTGGCAGGGAAGGGTGATCACAGATACGCAGTATTTT. Residues: CAWQGRVITDTQYF.